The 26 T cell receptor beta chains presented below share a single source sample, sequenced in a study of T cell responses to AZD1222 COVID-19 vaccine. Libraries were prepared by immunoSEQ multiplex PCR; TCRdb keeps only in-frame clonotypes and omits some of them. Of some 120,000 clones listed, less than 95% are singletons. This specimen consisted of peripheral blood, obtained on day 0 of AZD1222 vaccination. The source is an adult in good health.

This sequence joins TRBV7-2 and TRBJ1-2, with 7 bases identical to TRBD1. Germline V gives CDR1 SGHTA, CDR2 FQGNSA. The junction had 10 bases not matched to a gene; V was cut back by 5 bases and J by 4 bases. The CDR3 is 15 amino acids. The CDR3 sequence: CASSQTGVLSYGYTF. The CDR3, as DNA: TGTGCCAGCAGCCAAACAGGGGTTTTAAGCTATGGCTACACCTTC.

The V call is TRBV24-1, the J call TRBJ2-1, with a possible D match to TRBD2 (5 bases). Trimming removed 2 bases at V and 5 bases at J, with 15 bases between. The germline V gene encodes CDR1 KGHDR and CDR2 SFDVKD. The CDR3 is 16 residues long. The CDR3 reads CATSDYSGSNDNEQFF. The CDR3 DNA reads TGTGCCACCAGTGATTATTCGGGGAGTAACGACAATGAGCAGTTCTTC.

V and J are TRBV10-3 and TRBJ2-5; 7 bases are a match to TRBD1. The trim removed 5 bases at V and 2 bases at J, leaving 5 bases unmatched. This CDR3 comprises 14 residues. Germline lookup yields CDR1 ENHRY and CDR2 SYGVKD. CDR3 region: CAISSGQDQETQYF. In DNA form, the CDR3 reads TGTGCCATCAGTAGCGGACAGGATCAAGAGACCCAGTACTTC.

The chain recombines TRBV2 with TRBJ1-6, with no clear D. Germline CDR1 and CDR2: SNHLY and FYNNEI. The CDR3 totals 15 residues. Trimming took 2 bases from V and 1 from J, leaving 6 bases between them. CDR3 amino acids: CASSELVSYNSPLHF. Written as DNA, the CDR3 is TGTGCCAGCAGTGAATTAGTTTCCTATAATTCACCCCTCCACTTT.

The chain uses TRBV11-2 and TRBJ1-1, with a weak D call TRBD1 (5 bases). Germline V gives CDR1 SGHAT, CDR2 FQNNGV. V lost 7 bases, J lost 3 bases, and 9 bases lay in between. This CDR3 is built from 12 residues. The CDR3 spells CASTGGHTEAFF. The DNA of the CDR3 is TGTGCCAGCACGGGGGGTCACACTGAAGCTTTCTTT.

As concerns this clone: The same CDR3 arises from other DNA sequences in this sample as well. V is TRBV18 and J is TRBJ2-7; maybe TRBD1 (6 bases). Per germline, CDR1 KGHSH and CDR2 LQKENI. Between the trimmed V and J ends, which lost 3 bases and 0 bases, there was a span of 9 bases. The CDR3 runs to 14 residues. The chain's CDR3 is CASSPRTDSYEQYF. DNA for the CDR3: TGTGCCAGCTCACCTAGGACAGACTCCTACGAGCAGTACTTC.

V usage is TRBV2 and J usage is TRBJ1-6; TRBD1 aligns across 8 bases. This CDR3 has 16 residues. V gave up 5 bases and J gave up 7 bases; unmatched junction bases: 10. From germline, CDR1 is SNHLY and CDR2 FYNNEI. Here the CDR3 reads CASSFTTGGGNSPLHF. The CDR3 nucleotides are TGTGCCAGCAGTTTCACCACAGGGGGTGGGAATTCACCCCTCCACTTT.

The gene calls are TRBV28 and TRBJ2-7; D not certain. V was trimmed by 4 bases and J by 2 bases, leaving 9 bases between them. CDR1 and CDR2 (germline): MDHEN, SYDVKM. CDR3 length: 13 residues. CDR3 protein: CASSWAAAYEQYF. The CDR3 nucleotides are TGTGCCAGCAGTTGGGCGGCTGCCTACGAGCAGTACTTC.

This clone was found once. The CDR3 DNA reads TGTGCCAGCAGCCAATGGGGCGGAACCTACAATGAGCAGTTCTTC. This sequence encodes CASSQWGGTYNEQFF. The chain links TRBV3-1 (or the pseudogene TRBV3-2) to TRBJ2-1, with D perhaps TRBD1 (5 bases). Trimming pared 2 bases from V and 2 bases from J, leaving 10 bases between. Germline V gene sequence: CDR1 LGHDT, CDR2 YNNKEL (reference sequence). The CDR3 is 15 residues long.

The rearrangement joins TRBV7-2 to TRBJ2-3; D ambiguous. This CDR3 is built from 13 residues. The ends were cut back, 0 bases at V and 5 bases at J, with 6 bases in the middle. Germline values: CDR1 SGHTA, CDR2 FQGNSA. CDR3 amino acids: CASSLAIGDTQYF. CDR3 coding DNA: TGTGCCAGCAGCTTAGCCATCGGAGATACGCAGTATTTT.

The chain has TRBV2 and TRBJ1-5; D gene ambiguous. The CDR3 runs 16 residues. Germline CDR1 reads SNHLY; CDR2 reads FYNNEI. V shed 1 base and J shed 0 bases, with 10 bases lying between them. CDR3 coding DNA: TGTGCCAGCAGTGAAGGATCTTTGGCTAGCAATCAGCCCCAGCATTTT. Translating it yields CASSEGSLASNQPQHF.

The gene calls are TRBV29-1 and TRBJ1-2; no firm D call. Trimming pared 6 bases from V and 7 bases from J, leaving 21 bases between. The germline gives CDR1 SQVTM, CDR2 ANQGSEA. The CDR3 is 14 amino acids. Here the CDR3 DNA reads TGCAGCGTCGTACCATTGTCCGGGGTAGGTGGCTACACCTTC. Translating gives CSVVPLSGVGGYTF.

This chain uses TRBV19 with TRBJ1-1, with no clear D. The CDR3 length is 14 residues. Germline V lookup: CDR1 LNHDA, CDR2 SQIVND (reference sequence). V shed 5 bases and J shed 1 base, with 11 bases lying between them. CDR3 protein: CASSALNRNTEAFF. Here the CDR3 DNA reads TGTGCCAGTAGTGCCCTTAATAGGAACACTGAAGCTTTCTTT.

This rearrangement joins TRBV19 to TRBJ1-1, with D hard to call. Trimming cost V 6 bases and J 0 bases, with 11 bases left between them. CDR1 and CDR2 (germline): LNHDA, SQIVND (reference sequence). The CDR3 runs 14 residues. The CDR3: CASSGRTMNTEAFF. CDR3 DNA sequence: TGTGCCAGTAGCGGACGGACCATGAACACTGAAGCTTTCTTT. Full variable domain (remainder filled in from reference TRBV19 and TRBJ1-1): DGGITQSPKYLFRKEGQNVTLSCEQNLNHDAMYWYRQDPGQGLRLIYYSQIVNDFQKGDIAEGYSVSREKKESFPLTVTSAQKNPTAFYLCASSGRTMNTEAFFGQGTRLTVV.

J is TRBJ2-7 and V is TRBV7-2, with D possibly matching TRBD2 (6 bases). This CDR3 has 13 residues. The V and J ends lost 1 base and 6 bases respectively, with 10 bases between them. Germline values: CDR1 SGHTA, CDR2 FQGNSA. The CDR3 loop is CASSLGVAVEQYF. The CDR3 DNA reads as TGTGCCAGCAGCTTAGGGGTAGCGGTCGAGCAGTACTTC.

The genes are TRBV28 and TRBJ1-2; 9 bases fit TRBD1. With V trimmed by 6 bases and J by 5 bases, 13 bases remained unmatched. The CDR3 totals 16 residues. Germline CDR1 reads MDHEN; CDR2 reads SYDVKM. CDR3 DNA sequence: TGTGCCAGCAGATCTCTCCCGGGACAGGGAGGGTATGGCTACACCTTC. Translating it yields CASRSLPGQGGYGYTF.

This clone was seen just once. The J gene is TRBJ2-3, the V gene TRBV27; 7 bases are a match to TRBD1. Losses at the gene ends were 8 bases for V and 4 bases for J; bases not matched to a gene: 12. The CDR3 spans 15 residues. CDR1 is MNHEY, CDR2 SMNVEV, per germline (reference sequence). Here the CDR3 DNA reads TGTGCCAGCCCGAGTTCACAGGGGCTCGCAGATACGCAGTATTTT. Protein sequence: CASPSSQGLADTQYF.

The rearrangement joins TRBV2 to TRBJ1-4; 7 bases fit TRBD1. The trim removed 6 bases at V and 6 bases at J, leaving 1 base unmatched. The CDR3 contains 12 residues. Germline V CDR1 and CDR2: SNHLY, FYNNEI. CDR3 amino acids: CASRDRDEKLFF. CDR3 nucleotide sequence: TGTGCCAGCAGAGACAGGGATGAAAAACTGTTTTTT.

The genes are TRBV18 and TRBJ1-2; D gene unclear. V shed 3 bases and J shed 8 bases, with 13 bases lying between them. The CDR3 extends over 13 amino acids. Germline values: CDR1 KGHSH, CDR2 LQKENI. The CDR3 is CASSPLDQEGYTF. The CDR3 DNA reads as TGTGCCAGCTCACCTTTGGACCAAGAAGGCTACACCTTC.

CDR3 protein: CASSADRGGVEKLFF. Written as DNA, the CDR3 is TGTGCCAGCAGCGCCGACAGGGGGGGAGTTGAAAAACTGTTTTTT. The genes are TRBV7-9 and TRBJ1-4, with TRBD1 identical over 9 bases. The CDR3 is 15 amino acids. In germline, CDR1 is SEHNR, CDR2 FQNEAQ (reference sequence). The V gene end was trimmed by 5 bases and the J gene end by 7 bases; junction bases not matched to a gene: 8.

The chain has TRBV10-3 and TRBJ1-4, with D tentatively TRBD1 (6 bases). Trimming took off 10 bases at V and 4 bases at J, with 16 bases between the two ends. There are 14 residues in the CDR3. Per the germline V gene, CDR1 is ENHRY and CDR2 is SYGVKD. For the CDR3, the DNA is TGTGCCACCCAGGGGCCAGGGGATAATGAAAAACTGTTTTTT. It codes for CATQGPGDNEKLFF.

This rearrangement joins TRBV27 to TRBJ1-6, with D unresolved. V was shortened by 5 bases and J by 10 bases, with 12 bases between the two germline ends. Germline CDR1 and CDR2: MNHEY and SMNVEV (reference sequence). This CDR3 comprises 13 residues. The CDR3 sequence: CASSPREDSPLHF. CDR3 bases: TGTGCCAGCAGTCCCCGGGAGGACTCACCCCTCCACTTT.

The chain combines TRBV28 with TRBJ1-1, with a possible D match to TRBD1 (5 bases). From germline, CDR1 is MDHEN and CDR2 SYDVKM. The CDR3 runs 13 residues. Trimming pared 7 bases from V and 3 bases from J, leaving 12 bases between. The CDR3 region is CASKAGRDTEAFF. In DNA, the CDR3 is TGTGCCAGCAAGGCAGGGAGGGACACTGAAGCTTTCTTT.

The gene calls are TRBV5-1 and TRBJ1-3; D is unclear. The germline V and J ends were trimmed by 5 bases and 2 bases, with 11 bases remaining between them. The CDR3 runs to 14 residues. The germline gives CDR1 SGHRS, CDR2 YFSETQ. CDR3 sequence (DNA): TGCGCCAGCAGTTCCGGGAGTGCTGGAAACACCATATATTTT. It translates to CASSSGSAGNTIYF.

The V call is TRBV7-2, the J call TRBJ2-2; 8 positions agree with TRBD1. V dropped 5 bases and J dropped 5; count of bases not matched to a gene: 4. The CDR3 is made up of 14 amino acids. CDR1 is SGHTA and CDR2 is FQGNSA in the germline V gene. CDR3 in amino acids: CASSPTGATGELFF. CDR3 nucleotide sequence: TGTGCCAGCAGCCCGACAGGGGCAACCGGGGAGCTGTTTTTT. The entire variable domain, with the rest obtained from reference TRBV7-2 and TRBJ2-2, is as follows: GAGVSQSPSNKVTEKGKDVELRCDPISGHTALYWYRQSLGQGLEFLIYFQGNSAPDKSGLPSDRFSAERTGGSVSTLTIQRTQQEDSAVYLCASSPTGATGELFFGEGSRLTVL.

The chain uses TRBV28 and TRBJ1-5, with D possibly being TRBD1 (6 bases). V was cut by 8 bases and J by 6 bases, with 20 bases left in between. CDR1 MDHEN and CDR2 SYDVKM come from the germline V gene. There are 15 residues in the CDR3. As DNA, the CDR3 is TGTGCCAGCCATGGGTCAGGGGCGGGTAGTCAGCCCCAGCATTTT. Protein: CASHGSGAGSQPQHF.